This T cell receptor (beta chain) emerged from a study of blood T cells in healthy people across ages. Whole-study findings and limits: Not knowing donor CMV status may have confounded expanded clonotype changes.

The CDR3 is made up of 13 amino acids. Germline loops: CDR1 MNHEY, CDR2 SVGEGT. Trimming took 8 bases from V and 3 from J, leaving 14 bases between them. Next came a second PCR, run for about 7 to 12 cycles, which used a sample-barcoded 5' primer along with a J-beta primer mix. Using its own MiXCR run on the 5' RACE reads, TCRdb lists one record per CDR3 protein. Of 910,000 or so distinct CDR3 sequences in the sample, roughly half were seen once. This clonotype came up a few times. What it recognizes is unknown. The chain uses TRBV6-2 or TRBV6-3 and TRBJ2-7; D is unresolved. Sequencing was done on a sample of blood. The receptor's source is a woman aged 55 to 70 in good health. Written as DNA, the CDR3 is TGTGCCAGCGACGAAGGTTGGGGCTACGAGCAGTACTTC. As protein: CASDEGWGYEQYF.